This is a list of T cell receptor beta chains from one sample in a study of Ad26.COV2.S vaccination and SARS-CoV-2 variants. Method: immunoSEQ multiplex PCR; TCRdb's copy keeps in-frame clones and lacks some. The sample carries roughly 500,000 clones, 70% to 90% recorded once. This sample comprised peripheral blood, obtained in a trial of Ad26.COV2.S vaccine versus placebo. The receptors were gathered from a person aged 18-60 years who received the Ad26.COV2.S COVID-19 vaccine or a placebo. CDR3s include the opening cysteine and the closing phenylalanine or tryptophan. A D gene is named only where the DNA matches it firmly. Clone size appears in some rows only: once, few, many, or a class for an expanded clone.

D gene	clone size	V gene	J gene	CDR3 protein	CDR3 DNA
.	.	TRBV6-5	TRBJ1-5	CASRDNQPQHF	TGTGCCAGCAGGGATAATCAGCCCCAGCATTTT
TRBD1	.	TRBV28	TRBJ1-6	CASRLTGGRNSPLHF	TGTGCCAGCAGGTTGACAGGGGGGCGAAATTCACCCCTCCACTTT
TRBD2	.	TRBV29-1	TRBJ2-1	CSVVIRGTSGSYNEQFF	TGCAGCGTTGTAATCCGGGGGACTAGCGGCTCCTACAATGAGCAGTTCTTC
TRBD1	.	TRBV3-1/TRBV3-2	TRBJ2-5	CASSPDRRSMAETQYF	TGTGCCAGCAGCCCGGACAGGCGCTCGATGGCAGAGACCCAGTACTTC
.	few	TRBV3-1/TRBV3-2	TRBJ1-2	CASSRTQGSYGYTF	TGTGCCAGCAGCCGGACTCAGGGTTCCTATGGCTACACCTTC
TRBD1	.	TRBV28	TRBJ2-7	CASSPRGRGRDEQYF	TGTGCCAGCAGTCCCCGGGGCAGGGGGCGCGACGAGCAGTACTTC
TRBD2	.	TRBV5-4	TRBJ2-1	CASSRELAGSYNEQFF	TGTGCCAGCAGCAGAGAACTAGCGGGAAGCTACAATGAGCAGTTCTTC
TRBD1	.	TRBV7-8	TRBJ2-1	CASSRQGSEQFF	TGTGCCAGCAGCCGACAGGGTAGTGAGCAGTTCTTC
.	.	TRBV2	TRBJ2-6	CASRTDLPGANVLTF	TGTGCCAGCAGGACGGATTTGCCTGGGGCCAACGTCCTGACTTTC
.	.	TRBV4-3	TRBJ2-3	CASSQALGDTQYF	TGCGCCAGCAGCCAAGCCCTGGGAGATACGCAGTATTTT
.	.	TRBV29-1	TRBJ2-1	CSPRFSEQFF	TGCAGCCCACGCTTCAGCGAGCAGTTCTTC
.	.	TRBV5-6	TRBJ1-1	CASSFTSEAFF	TGTGCCAGCAGCTTTACCTCTGAAGCTTTCTTT
TRBD1	.	TRBV6-4	TRBJ1-2	CASRLQGAGRYGYTF	TGTGCCAGCAGGCTACAGGGGGCGGGTAGGTATGGCTACACCTTC
.	.	TRBV27	TRBJ2-3	CASSHSGSTDTQYF	TGTGCCAGCAGCCATTCAGGTAGCACAGATACGCAGTATTTT
TRBD1	once	TRBV5-1	TRBJ2-3	CASSEDRARTDTQYF	TGCGCCAGCAGCGAGGACAGGGCCCGCACAGATACGCAGTATTTT
.	.	TRBV28	TRBJ1-4	CASSRDLETTNEKLFF	TGTGCCAGCAGTCGGGACCTGGAGACAACTAATGAAAAACTGTTTTTT
.	.	TRBV4-2	TRBJ2-1	CASSQDRDTQGDEQFF	TGTGCCAGCAGCCAAGATCGAGACACCCAGGGAGATGAGCAGTTCTTC
.	once	TRBV6-5	TRBJ1-1	CAGRLQNRVGTEAFF	TGTGCCGGCCGGCTACAGAACAGGGTAGGCACTGAAGCTTTCTTT
.	.	TRBV4-3	TRBJ1-5	CASASSLGKPQHF	TGCGCCAGCGCGAGTTCCTTGGGCAAGCCCCAGCATTTT
.	.	TRBV7-2	TRBJ2-7	CASTPSARPYEQYF	TGTGCCAGCACCCCCTCGGCCAGACCCTACGAGCAGTACTTC
.	.	TRBV19	TRBJ2-1	CASSIERGGGISYNEQFF	TGTGCCAGTAGTATAGAAAGGGGGGGCGGGATCTCCTACAATGAGCAGTTCTTC
.	.	TRBV7-2	TRBJ1-2	CASSLQPGGYGYTF	TGTGCCAGCAGCTTACAGCCTGGGGGCTATGGCTACACCTTC
.	.	TRBV5-1	TRBJ1-1	CASSLRRGSTEAFF	TGCGCCAGCAGCTTGAGGAGGGGGTCCACTGAAGCTTTCTTT
.	many	TRBV7-2	TRBJ1-2	CASSEPGLTRNGYTF	TGTGCCAGCAGCGAACCTGGACTAACACGGAATGGCTACACCTTC
.	.	TRBV7-2	TRBJ1-5	CASSPISSRNQPQHF	TGTGCCAGCAGCCCAATTTCCTCCCGGAATCAGCCCCAGCATTTT
.	.	TRBV21-1	TRBJ2-2	CASSKVIGLAVNTGELFF	TGTGCCAGCAGCAAAGTGATAGGACTAGCTGTGAACACCGGGGAGCTGTTTTTT
.	.	TRBV28	TRBJ1-5	CASSLQVRPQHF	TGTGCCAGCAGCCTTCAGGTTCGGCCCCAGCATTTT
.	.	TRBV5-4	TRBJ2-1	CASSDASSSNEQFF	TGTGCCAGCAGCGACGCTTCTAGCAGCAATGAGCAGTTCTTC
TRBD2	.	TRBV30	TRBJ2-1	CAWSVGVGGRIYEQFF	TGTGCCTGGAGTGTTGGCGTGGGCGGGAGAATATATGAGCAGTTCTTC
.	once	TRBV3-1/TRBV3-2	TRBJ2-4	CASSQEVQGPKNIQYF	TGTGCCAGCAGCCAAGAGGTACAGGGCCCCAAAAACATTCAGTACTTC
TRBD1	.	TRBV18	TRBJ1-5	CASSLLGQSNQPQHF	TGTGCCAGCTCACTATTGGGACAGAGCAATCAGCCCCAGCATTTT
.	.	TRBV6-5	TRBJ2-1	CASMNSAASYNEQFF	TGTGCCAGCATGAATTCAGCGGCTTCCTACAATGAGCAGTTCTTC
.	.	TRBV7-9	TRBJ2-5	CASSPQGLETQYF	TGTGCCAGCAGCCCTCAGGGGTTAGAGACCCAGTACTTC
TRBD2	.	TRBV5-4	TRBJ2-1	CASSATLAGRWDEQFF	TGTGCCAGCAGCGCAACCTTAGCGGGGCGGTGGGATGAGCAGTTCTTC
.	.	TRBV27	TRBJ1-2	CASSLGRADYGYTF	TGTGCCAGCAGTCTTGGACGGGCGGACTATGGCTACACCTTC
TRBD1	once	TRBV19	TRBJ1-2	CASSSGTGTAANYGYTF	TGTGCCAGTAGTTCCGGGACAGGGACTGCCGCTAACTATGGCTACACCTTC
.	.	TRBV6-5	TRBJ2-7	CASSLDRLRPYEQYF	TGTGCCAGCAGCCTTGACAGGTTGCGTCCCTACGAGCAGTACTTC